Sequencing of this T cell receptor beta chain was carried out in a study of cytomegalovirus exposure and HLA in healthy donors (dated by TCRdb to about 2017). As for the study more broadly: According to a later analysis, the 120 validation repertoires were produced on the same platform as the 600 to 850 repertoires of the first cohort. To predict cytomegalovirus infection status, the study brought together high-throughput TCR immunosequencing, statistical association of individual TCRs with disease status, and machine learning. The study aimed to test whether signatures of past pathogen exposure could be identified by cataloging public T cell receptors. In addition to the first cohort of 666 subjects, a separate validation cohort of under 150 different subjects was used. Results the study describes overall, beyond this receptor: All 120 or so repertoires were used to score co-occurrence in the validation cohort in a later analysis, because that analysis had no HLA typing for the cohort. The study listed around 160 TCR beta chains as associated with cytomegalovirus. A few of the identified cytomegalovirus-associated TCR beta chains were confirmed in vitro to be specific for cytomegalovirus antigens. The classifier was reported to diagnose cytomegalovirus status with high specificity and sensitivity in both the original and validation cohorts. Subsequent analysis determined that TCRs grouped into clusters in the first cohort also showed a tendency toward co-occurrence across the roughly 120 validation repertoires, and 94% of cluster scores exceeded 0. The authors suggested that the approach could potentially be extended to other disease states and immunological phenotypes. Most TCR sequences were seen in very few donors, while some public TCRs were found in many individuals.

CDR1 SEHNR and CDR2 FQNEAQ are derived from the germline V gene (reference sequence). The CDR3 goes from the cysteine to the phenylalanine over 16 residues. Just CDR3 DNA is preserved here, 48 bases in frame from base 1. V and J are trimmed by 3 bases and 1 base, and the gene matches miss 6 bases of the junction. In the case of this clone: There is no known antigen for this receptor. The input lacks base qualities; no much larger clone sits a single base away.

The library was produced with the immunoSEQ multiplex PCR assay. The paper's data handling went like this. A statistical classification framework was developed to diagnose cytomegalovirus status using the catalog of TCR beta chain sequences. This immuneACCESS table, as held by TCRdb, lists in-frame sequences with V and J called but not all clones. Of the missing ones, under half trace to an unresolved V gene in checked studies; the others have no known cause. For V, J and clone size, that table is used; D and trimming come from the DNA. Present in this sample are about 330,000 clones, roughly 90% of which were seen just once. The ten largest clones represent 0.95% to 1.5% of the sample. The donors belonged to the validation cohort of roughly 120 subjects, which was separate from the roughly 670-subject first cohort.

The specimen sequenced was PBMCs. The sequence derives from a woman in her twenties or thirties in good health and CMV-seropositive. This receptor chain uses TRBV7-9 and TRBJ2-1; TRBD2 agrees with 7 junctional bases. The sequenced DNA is TGTGCCAGCAGCTTTGGACTGCGGGGGTCCTACAATGAGCAGTTCTTC. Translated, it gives CASSFGLRGSYNEQFF.